These 16 T cell receptor beta chains originate from one sample sequenced in a study of a mutant IDH1 vaccine in newly diagnosed glioma. The table came from immunoSEQ multiplex PCR; TCRdb's copy has only in-frame clones and leaves some out. The sample carries approximately 30,000 clones, approximately 82% recorded once. No antigen has been assigned to these receptors. This sample's time point: week 23, last vaccination. The study gave 300 ug of mutant IDH1 20-mer peptide per vaccine dose, with topical imiquimod. The specimen was PBMCs, collected from a glioma patient whose treatment included an IDH1 peptide vaccine. Every receptor here comes from a woman under 40 with glioma.

The chain combines TRBV5-5 with TRBJ2-7; D is uncertain. This CDR3 region has 16 residues. The V and J ends lost 0 bases and 4 bases respectively, with 17 bases between them. Germline lookup yields CDR1 SGHKS and CDR2 YYEKEE (reference sequence). The CDR3 bases are TGTGCCAGCAGCTTGGGGATTGGCACTCGAACTTACGAGCAGTACTTC. This gives the protein CASSLGIGTRTYEQYF.

The CDR3 nucleotides read TGTGCCAGCAGTCCGGGACAGGGGGCGGACGAGCAGTACTTC. As protein: CASSPGQGADEQYF. This chain uses TRBV2 with TRBJ2-7, with TRBD1 matching 12 bases. Germline V gene sequence: CDR1 SNHLY, CDR2 FYNNEI. V lost 5 bases, J lost 5 bases, and 4 bases stayed unmatched. CDR3 size: 14 residues.

The V gene is TRBV4-1, the J gene TRBJ2-7, with D unclear. The CDR3 spans 15 residues. V lost 1 base and J lost 2, with 12 bases in between. The germline V gene encodes CDR1 MGHRA and CDR2 YSYEKL. The DNA of the CDR3 is TGCGCCAGCAGCCAAGTCCTTCGCGGACCCTACGAGCAGTACTTC. This gives the protein CASSQVLRGPYEQYF.

V is TRBV5-1 and J is TRBJ1-6; D possibly corresponds to TRBD1 (6 bases). V dropped 1 base and J dropped 4 bases, with 12 bases sitting between them. The germline V gene has CDR1 SGHRS and CDR2 YFSETQ. The CDR3 runs 16 residues. CDR3 sequence (DNA): TGCGCCAGCAGCTTGAGGGGGGGCGTTTATAATTCACCCCTCCACTTT. This encodes CASSLRGGVYNSPLHF. The full variable domain, in which reference TRBV5-1 and TRBJ1-6 provide the parts outside the CDR3, is KAGVTQTPRYLIKTRGQQVTLSCSPISGHRSVSWYQQTPGQGLQFLFEYFSETQRNKGNFPGRFSGRQFSNSRSEMNVSTLELGDSALYLCASSLRGGVYNSPLHFGNGTRLTVT.

The chain links TRBV6-1 to TRBJ2-2; D gene unclear. Per germline, CDR1 MNHNS and CDR2 SASEGT. The CDR3 spans 15 residues. V lost 1 base, J lost 6 bases, and 12 bases lay in between. CDR3 loop: CASSEGKVMPGELFF. In DNA form, the CDR3 reads TGTGCCAGCAGTGAAGGAAAAGTAATGCCCGGGGAGCTGTTTTTT.

This chain joins TRBV5-5 and TRBJ1-1, with a possible D match to TRBD1 (6 bases). V lost 3 bases and J 10 bases, leaving 13 bases between the germline ends. CDR3 length: 12 amino acids. Germline CDR1 is SGHKS and CDR2 is YYEKEE (reference sequence). The CDR3 loop is CASSWDTLAAFF. The CDR3, as DNA: TGTGCCAGCAGCTGGGACACGTTGGCAGCTTTCTTT.

The chain recombines TRBV27 with TRBJ1-5, with D perhaps TRBD1 (6 bases). The germline V gene has CDR1 MNHEY and CDR2 SMNVEV (reference sequence). The CDR3 extends over 16 amino acids. V shed 1 base and J shed 1 base, with 11 bases lying between them. CDR3 sequence (DNA): TGTGCCAGCAGTTTATACAGGGATGGGAGCAATCAGCCCCAGCATTTT. Amino acid sequence: CASSLYRDGSNQPQHF.

The rearrangement links TRBV6-7 to TRBJ1-6; the D gene is possibly TRBD1 (6 bases). TRBV6-7 is noted as an ORF with a role that remains uncertain. V was pared by 11 bases and J by 0 bases, with 20 bases between. The CDR3 is 17 residues long. As DNA, the CDR3 is TGTGCCGGGAGCCGGTTCCAGGGGAGCTCCTATAATTCACCCCTCCACTTT. It encodes CAGSRFQGSSYNSPLHF.

The rearrangement links TRBV11-2 to TRBJ2-2; D not certain. V was shortened by 4 bases and J by 5 bases, with 2 bases between the two germline ends. Germline values: CDR1 SGHAT, CDR2 FQNNGV. This CDR3 is 11 amino acids long. The CDR3 region is CASSWTGELFF. CDR3 DNA: TGTGCCAGCAGCTGGACCGGGGAGCTGTTTTTT.

The chain couples TRBV7-9 to TRBJ2-1; 9 nucleotides agree with TRBD2. Unmatched junction bases numbered 5, after V lost 5 bases and J lost 0 bases. Germline lookup yields CDR1 SEHNR and CDR2 FQNEAQ (reference sequence). CDR3 length: 16 residues. CDR3 amino acids: CASSPAGGSSYNEQFF. In DNA, the CDR3 is TGTGCCAGCAGCCCAGCGGGGGGAAGCTCCTACAATGAGCAGTTCTTC.

V usage is TRBV5-1 and J usage is TRBJ2-3, with 8 bases aligning to TRBD1. CDR3 length: 16 residues. The J segment lost 2 bases and the V segment lost 4 bases, leaving 9 bases of the junction unmatched. Germline CDR1 is SGHRS and CDR2 is YFSETQ. Written as DNA, the CDR3 is TGCGCCAGCAGCCAGCTAACGGACAGGGTCACAGATACGCAGTATTTT. This sequence encodes CASSQLTDRVTDTQYF.

The V call is TRBV5-1, the J call TRBJ2-7, with 9 bases fitting TRBD2. The germline V gene has CDR1 SGHRS and CDR2 YFSETQ. The CDR3 sequence is 15 residues long. V trimming: 0 bases; J trimming: 2 bases; junction bases outside the gene matches: 3. The CDR3 bases are TGCGCCAGCAGCTTGGTGCGGGGGGGGACCTACGAGCAGTACTTC. It yields the protein CASSLVRGGTYEQYF.

The chain combines TRBV5-1 with TRBJ2-7; D possibly corresponds to TRBD2 (5 bases). CDR3 length equals 16 residues. The V end was cut by 7 bases, the J end by 2 bases, with 22 bases between. The germline V gene encodes CDR1 SGHRS and CDR2 YFSETQ. The chain's CDR3 is CASGESFAGSAYEQYF. The DNA for the CDR3 is TGCGCCAGCGGGGAGTCCTTCGCGGGTTCGGCCTACGAGCAGTACTTC. The full variable domain, in which reference TRBV5-1 and TRBJ2-7 provide the parts outside the CDR3, is KAGVTQTPRYLIKTRGQQVTLSCSPISGHRSVSWYQQTPGQGLQFLFEYFSETQRNKGNFPGRFSGRQFSNSRSEMNVSTLELGDSALYLCASGESFAGSAYEQYFGPGTRLTVT.

The chain joins TRBV4-1 to TRBJ1-4, with D possibly matching TRBD1 (5 bases). The CDR3 has 17 residues. V was pared by 1 base and J by 2 bases, with 14 bases between. CDR1 and CDR2 from the germline V gene are MGHRA and YSYEKL. CDR3 DNA sequence: TGCGCCAGCAGCCAAGGGGCGAAACGGGGCACTAATGAAAAACTGTTTTTT. Its translation is CASSQGAKRGTNEKLFF.

The chain couples TRBV30 to TRBJ2-5; D unclear. Germline CDR1 is GTSNPN and CDR2 is SVGIG (reference sequence). V lost 7 bases and J 2 bases, leaving 8 bases between the germline ends. This CDR3 is 11 amino acids long. The CDR3 DNA reads TGTGCCTCCACAGAGCAAGAGACCCAGTACTTC. This encodes CASTEQETQYF.

V is TRBV7-2 and J is TRBJ2-5; 12 bases map to TRBD2. The germline V gene has CDR1 SGHTA and CDR2 FQGNSA. The CDR3 sequence is 16 residues long. V lost 4 bases, J lost 7 bases, and 10 bases stayed unmatched. The CDR3 region is CASSSAGLAGRGTQYF. The CDR3, as DNA: TGTGCCAGCAGCTCCGCCGGACTAGCGGGGCGGGGGACCCAGTACTTC.